Here is one TCR beta chain with its context. Its antigen is currently unknown. This record comes from a study of shared clonotypes between healthy human individuals. Study-wide context: Every donor yielded three CD4 naive, three CD4 memory, two CD8 naive and one CD8 memory plate. General study results and limits: Donor clonotype sharing was expected to depend on sequencing depth. Memory subsets generally showed lower estimated richness than naive subsets.

There are 16 residues in the CDR3. V lost 4 bases and J 0 bases, leaving 14 bases between the germline ends. Germline CDR1 is SGHDT and CDR2 is YYEEEE. Produced via immunoSEQ multiplex PCR; TCRdb's table is partial and in-frame only. This sample has about 2,500,000 clones, with around 90% found just once. Specimen: naive CD4+ T cells sorted from blood. Specified subset: CD45RA+ positively selected. This rearrangement joins TRBV5-6 to TRBJ2-1; possible D gene TRBD1, 5 bases. The receptor's source is a man younger than 35 in good health. CDR3 DNA sequence: TGTGCCAGCAGCCCCCTTGACAGCAGCTCCTACAATGAGCAGTTCTTC. Translating it yields CASSPLDSSSYNEQFF.